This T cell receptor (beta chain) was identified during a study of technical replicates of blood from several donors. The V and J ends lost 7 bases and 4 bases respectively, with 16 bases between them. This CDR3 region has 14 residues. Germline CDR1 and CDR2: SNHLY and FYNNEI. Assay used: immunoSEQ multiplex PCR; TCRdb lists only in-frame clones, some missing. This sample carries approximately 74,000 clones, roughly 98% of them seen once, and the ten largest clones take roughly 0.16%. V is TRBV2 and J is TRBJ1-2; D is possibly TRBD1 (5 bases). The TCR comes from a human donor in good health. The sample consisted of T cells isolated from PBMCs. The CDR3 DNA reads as TGTGCCAGCAATCAGCAGGGCTGGGTCTATGGCTACACCTTC. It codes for CASNQQGWVYGYTF.